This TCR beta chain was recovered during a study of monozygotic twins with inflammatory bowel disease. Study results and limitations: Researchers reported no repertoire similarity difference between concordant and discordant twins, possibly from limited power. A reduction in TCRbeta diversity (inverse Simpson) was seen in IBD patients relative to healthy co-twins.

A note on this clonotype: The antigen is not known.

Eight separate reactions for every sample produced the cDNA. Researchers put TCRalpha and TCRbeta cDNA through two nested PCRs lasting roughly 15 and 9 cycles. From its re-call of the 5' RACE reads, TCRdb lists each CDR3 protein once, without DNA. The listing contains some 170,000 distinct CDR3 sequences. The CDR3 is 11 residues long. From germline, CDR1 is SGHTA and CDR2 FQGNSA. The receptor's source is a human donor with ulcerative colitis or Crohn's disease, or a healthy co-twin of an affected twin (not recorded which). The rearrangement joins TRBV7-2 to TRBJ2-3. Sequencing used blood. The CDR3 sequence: CASSDTDTQYF.